One sample yielded the 15 T cell receptor beta chains listed below, sequenced in a study of T cell changes during pregnancy in multiple sclerosis. Libraries were prepared by immunoSEQ multiplex PCR; TCRdb keeps only in-frame clonotypes and omits some of them. The sample yields fewer than 35,000 clones, about 92% seen once. The sample consisted of CD4+ T cells from peripheral blood mononuclear cells, taken in the second trimester of pregnancy. These receptor sequences come from a female donor in good health, enrolled as a control in a pregnancy study.

V gene TRBV18 combines with J gene TRBJ1-4; 7 bases match TRBD1. Per germline, CDR1 KGHSH and CDR2 LQKENI. This CDR3 region has 16 residues. J was trimmed by 0 bases and V by 4 bases; bases with no gene match: 5. CDR3 sequence: CASSRDSVATNEKLFF. The CDR3 region has the DNA TGTGCCAGCTCACGGGACAGCGTTGCAACTAATGAAAAACTGTTTTTT. Drawing the rest from reference TRBV18 and TRBJ1-4, the complete variable domain is NAGVMQNPRHLVRRRGQEARLRCSPMKGHSHVYWYRQLPEEGLKFMVYLQKENIIDESGMPKERFSAEFPKEGPSILRIQQVVRGDSAAYFCASSRDSVATNEKLFFGSGTQLSVL.

This rearrangement joins TRBV19 to TRBJ2-2, with TRBD1 matching over 10 bases. V lost 7 bases and J lost 0; bases outside the gene matches: 5. Germline V gives CDR1 LNHDA, CDR2 SQIVND (reference sequence). The CDR3 has 16 amino acids. The CDR3: CASTGQGFANTGELFF. The CDR3 DNA follows: TGTGCCAGTACGGGACAGGGGTTCGCGAACACCGGGGAGCTGTTTTTT.

V gene TRBV4-2 combines with J gene TRBJ2-2; 7 nucleotides agree with TRBD2. The trim removed 0 bases at V and 4 bases at J, leaving 2 bases unmatched. In germline, CDR1 is LGHNA, CDR2 YNFKEQ. This CDR3 is built from 15 residues. The CDR3 DNA reads TGTGCCAGCAGCCAAGATCGCGGGGGCACCGGGGAGCTGTTTTTT. Its translation is CASSQDRGGTGELFF.

V gene TRBV5-6 combines with J gene TRBJ1-6, with a weak D call TRBD1 (5 bases). The CDR3 loop spans 14 amino acids. The V gene's germline CDR1 is SGHDT and CDR2 YYEEEE. Trimming cost V 5 bases and J 7 bases, with 13 bases left between them. This chain's CDR3 is CASRSGLTNSPLHF. The CDR3 nucleotides read TGTGCCAGCAGGTCGGGACTTACCAATTCACCCCTCCACTTT.

The chain's CDR3 is CASSPLRGHEQYF. DNA for the CDR3: TGTGCCAGCAGTCCCCTAAGGGGGCACGAGCAGTACTTC. This chain links TRBV6-1 with TRBJ2-7, with 7 bases identical to TRBD1. This CDR3 region has 13 residues. The trim removed 5 bases at V and 5 bases at J, leaving 6 bases unmatched. CDR1 and CDR2 (germline): MNHNS, SASEGT.

The genes are TRBV27 and TRBJ1-2; a possible D gene is TRBD1 (5 bases). CDR3 size: 14 residues. Trimming took off 0 bases at V and 4 bases at J, with 9 bases between the two ends. Germline CDR1 reads MNHEY; CDR2 reads SMNVEV (reference sequence). The CDR3 sequence is CASSLSAGSYGYTF. CDR3 DNA: TGTGCCAGCAGTTTATCGGCAGGGTCCTATGGCTACACCTTC.

This chain links TRBV18 with TRBJ2-3; the match to TRBD2 covers 8 bases. Germline lookup yields CDR1 KGHSH and CDR2 LQKENI. This CDR3 has 15 amino acids. With 5 bases clipped from V and 0 bases from J, the junction kept 4 bases outside the gene matches. CDR3 amino acids: CASSSLAGSTDTQYF. Here the CDR3 DNA reads TGTGCCAGCTCATCTTTAGCGGGGAGCACAGATACGCAGTATTTT.

This chain links TRBV19 with TRBJ1-3; TRBD1 matches 8 bases. Germline CDR1 and CDR2: LNHDA and SQIVND (reference sequence). CDR3 length: 17 amino acids. Trimming took 4 bases from V and 3 from J; bases not matched to a gene: 11. CDR3 residues: CASSRDRQPRHGNTIYF. CDR3 coding DNA: TGTGCCAGTAGTAGGGACAGGCAGCCCCGACATGGAAACACCATATATTTT.

The chain has TRBV5-4 and TRBJ1-4, with 7 bases aligning to TRBD1. Unmatched junction bases numbered 5, after V lost 5 bases and J lost 4 bases. Germline V gene sequence: CDR1 SGHNT, CDR2 YYREEE (reference sequence). This CDR3 region has 14 residues. The CDR3 here is CASRRDSDNEKLFF. The DNA for the CDR3 is TGTGCCAGCAGGCGGGACAGCGATAATGAAAAACTGTTTTTT.

The chain joins TRBV30 to TRBJ1-2, with 10 bases aligning to TRBD1. Germline CDR1 GTSNPN, CDR2 SVGIG (reference sequence). This CDR3 region has 18 residues. V shed 1 base and J 4 bases; nucleotides not matched to a gene: 15. The CDR3 loop is CAWSDLTGGARHSYGYTF. The CDR3 DNA follows: TGTGCCTGGAGTGACCTGACAGGGGGCGCGAGGCATAGCTATGGCTACACCTTC.

V and J are TRBV7-2 and TRBJ2-2; 8 nucleotides line up with TRBD2. V dropped 5 bases and J dropped 3; count of bases not matched to a gene: 8. Germline V CDR1 and CDR2: SGHTA, FQGNSA. The CDR3 has 16 amino acids. The CDR3: CASSTTSGRYTGELFF. DNA for the CDR3: TGTGCCAGCAGCACCACTAGCGGAAGGTACACCGGGGAGCTGTTTTTT.

The gene calls are TRBV9 and TRBJ1-1, with 8 bases fitting TRBD1. Germline V CDR1 and CDR2: SGDLS, YYNGEE. CDR3 length equals 14 residues. After removal of 4 bases from V and 2 bases from J, the junction contained 4 bases not matched to a gene. In nucleotides, the CDR3 is TGTGCCAGCAGCCTGACAGGGGTCAACACTGAAGCTTTCTTT. It encodes CASSLTGVNTEAFF.

This chain connects TRBV6-1 to TRBJ2-5; 9 bases are a match to TRBD1. This CDR3 region has 13 residues. The V segment lost 6 bases and the J segment 3 bases; nucleotides outside the gene matches: 2. Per the germline V gene, CDR1 is MNHNS and CDR2 is SASEGT. The CDR3 bases are TGTGCCAGCAGGTGGACAGGGGAAGAGACCCAGTACTTC. This translates into CASRWTGEETQYF.

This sequence joins TRBV18 and TRBJ1-1, with 12 bases lining up with TRBD1. The CDR3 extends over 18 amino acids. The ends lost 3 bases at V and 0 bases at J; junction bases unmatched: 8. Germline values: CDR1 KGHSH, CDR2 LQKENI. Here the CDR3 reads CASSPGTGGPSMNTEAFF. CDR3 coding DNA: TGTGCCAGCTCACCCGGGACAGGGGGCCCGTCCATGAACACTGAAGCTTTCTTT.

This clone was counted a single time. The genes are TRBV6-5 and TRBJ2-7, with 7 bases identical to TRBD2. Per germline, CDR1 MNHEY and CDR2 SVGAGI. The CDR3 is 15 residues long. V dropped 2 bases and J dropped 6; count of bases not matched to a gene: 10. CDR3 sequence: CASSYPTCGSREQYF. The CDR3 bases are TGTGCCAGCAGTTACCCTACTTGCGGGAGCCGCGAGCAGTACTTC.